The next 7 T cell receptor beta chains were all read from a single sample in a study of T cell changes during pregnancy in multiple sclerosis. Here immunoSEQ multiplex PCR was the method, and the copy in TCRdb shows in-frame clones only, minus some. Of 73,000 or so clones in the sample, 90% were seen once. The sample consisted of peripheral blood, taken after pregnancy. These receptors all stem from a female donor in good health, enrolled as a control in a pregnancy study.

This clone was observed once. CDR3 in DNA: TGCGCCAGCAGTCATCCGGGGGACAGCTTACCGTACGAGCAGTACTTC. This codes for CASSHPGDSLPYEQYF. The V and J genes are TRBV23-1 and TRBJ2-7, with D possibly matching TRBD1 (7 bases). TRBV23-1 is filed as an ORF, its function uncertain. This CDR3 has 16 residues. Trimming took 3 bases from V and 4 from J, leaving 19 bases between them.

The gene calls are TRBV13 and TRBJ2-6, with 9 bases fitting TRBD2. The CDR3 is 18 residues long. The V gene end was trimmed by 5 bases and the J gene end by 4 bases; junction bases not matched to a gene: 12. CDR1 and CDR2 (germline): PRHDT, FYEKMQ (reference sequence). This chain's CDR3 is CASSMQTSGRSGANVLTF. The CDR3, as DNA: TGTGCCAGCAGCATGCAGACTAGCGGCCGCTCCGGGGCCAACGTCCTGACTTTC. Using reference TRBV13 and TRBJ2-6 for the parts outside the CDR3, the full variable domain is AAGVIQSPRHLIKEKRETATLKCYPIPRHDTVYWYQQGPGQDPQFLISFYEKMQSDKGSIPDRFSAQQFSDYHSELNMSSLELGDSALYFCASSMQTSGRSGANVLTFGAGSRLTVL.

The chain employs TRBV11-2 and TRBJ1-3, with D perhaps TRBD1 (5 bases). CDR3 length equals 14 residues. Trimming took off 6 bases at V and 8 bases at J, with 17 bases between the two ends. Germline values: CDR1 SGHAT, CDR2 FQNNGV. The CDR3 protein is CASSNQWGGDTIYF. The CDR3 coding sequence is TGTGCCAGCAGTAATCAATGGGGAGGGGACACCATATATTTT.

The chain has TRBV9 and TRBJ1-4; 11 bases match TRBD1. The CDR3 is 15 amino acids. Germline CDR1 is SGDLS and CDR2 is YYNGEE. The V segment lost 0 bases and the J segment 7 bases; nucleotides outside the gene matches: 2. The CDR3 sequence is CASSVGTGGSEKLFF. In nucleotides, the CDR3 is TGTGCCAGCAGCGTAGGGACAGGGGGCAGTGAAAAACTGTTTTTT.

The chain's CDR3 is CASSLPIDTPNTGELFF. Written as DNA, the CDR3 is TGTGCCAGCAGCCTGCCCATTGACACCCCGAACACCGGGGAGCTGTTTTTT. The V call is TRBV7-6, the J call TRBJ2-2; D call uncertain. The length of the CDR3 is 17 residues. V was clipped by 5 bases and J by 0 bases, with 16 bases between them. The V gene's germline CDR1 is SGHVS and CDR2 FNYEAQ.

The chain joins TRBV27 to TRBJ1-5; 9 bases line up with TRBD1. The ends lost 5 bases at V and 7 bases at J; junction bases unmatched: 9. Germline V lookup: CDR1 MNHEY, CDR2 SMNVEV (reference sequence). The CDR3 has 15 amino acids. DNA for the CDR3: TGTGCCAGCAGTACGCAGGGACAGGGTCGGCAGCCCCAGCATTTT. Its protein is CASSTQGQGRQPQHF.

The count of this clone is one. The chain couples TRBV5-1 to TRBJ1-1; D not certain. V dropped 4 bases and J dropped 0 bases, with 13 bases sitting between them. The V gene's germline CDR1 is SGHRS and CDR2 YFSETQ. This CDR3 has 15 amino acids. The CDR3 DNA reads as TGCGCCAGCAGCCCACGGGAGGGTCTGAACACTGAAGCTTTCTTT. It translates to CASSPREGLNTEAFF.